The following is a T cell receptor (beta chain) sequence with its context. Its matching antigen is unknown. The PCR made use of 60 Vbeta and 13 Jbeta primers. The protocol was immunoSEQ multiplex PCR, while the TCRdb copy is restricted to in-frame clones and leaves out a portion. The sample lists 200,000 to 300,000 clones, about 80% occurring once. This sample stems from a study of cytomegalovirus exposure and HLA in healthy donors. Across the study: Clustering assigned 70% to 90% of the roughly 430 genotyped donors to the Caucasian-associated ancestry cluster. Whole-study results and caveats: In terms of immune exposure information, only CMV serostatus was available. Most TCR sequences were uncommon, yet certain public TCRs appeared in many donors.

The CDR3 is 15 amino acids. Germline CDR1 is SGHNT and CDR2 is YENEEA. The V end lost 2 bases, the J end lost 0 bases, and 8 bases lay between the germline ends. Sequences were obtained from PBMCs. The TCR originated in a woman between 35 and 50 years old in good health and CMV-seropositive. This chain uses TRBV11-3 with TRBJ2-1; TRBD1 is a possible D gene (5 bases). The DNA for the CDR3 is TGTGCCAGCAGCTTAACAGGCGGCTCCTACAATGAGCAGTTCTTC. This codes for CASSLTGGSYNEQFF.